The 15 T cell receptor beta chains presented below share a single source sample, sequenced in a study of cytomegalovirus exposure and HLA in healthy donors. Here immunoSEQ multiplex PCR was the method, and the copy in TCRdb shows in-frame clones only, minus some. The table records about 260,000 clones, 90% of them present only once. Material for sequencing was PBMCs. The receptors derive from a woman aged 25 to 39 in good health and CMV-seronegative.

CDR3 nucleotides: TGTGCCAGCAGCCCTACGGGACAGGTATATGGCTACACCTTC. It specifies CASSPTGQVYGYTF. The genes are TRBV7-9 and TRBJ1-2; TRBD1 agrees at 8 bases. V shed 5 bases, J shed 5 bases, and the junction held 7 bases outside the gene matches. Germline V gene data show CDR1 as SEHNR and CDR2 as FQNEAQ (reference sequence). The CDR3 sequence is 14 residues long.

The CDR3 is CASSEILARVTDTQYF. The CDR3 DNA follows: TGTGCCAGCAGTGAAATTTTAGCGCGAGTCACAGATACGCAGTATTTT. This chain uses TRBV6-1 with TRBJ2-3; D may be TRBD2 (5 bases). Germline CDR1 reads MNHNS; CDR2 reads SASEGT. This CDR3 has 16 amino acids. V was shortened by 2 bases and J by 2 bases, with 14 bases between the two germline ends.

The chain uses TRBV6-6 and TRBJ1-5; 7 bases match TRBD1. CDR1 and CDR2 from the germline V gene are MNHNY and SVGAGI (reference sequence). With 2 bases clipped from V and 5 bases from J, the junction kept 3 bases outside the gene matches. The CDR3 is 14 residues long. The CDR3 DNA follows: TGTGCCAGCAGTTACCCCGACAGGGATCAGCCCCAGCATTTT. It specifies CASSYPDRDQPQHF.

This chain uses TRBV9 with TRBJ1-5, with D possibly matching TRBD1 (5 bases). The CDR3 length is 15 residues. Germline CDR1 is SGDLS and CDR2 is YYNGEE. The germline V and J ends were trimmed by 0 bases and 1 base, with 8 bases remaining between them. The CDR3 sequence: CASSVGPGSNQPQHF. CDR3 DNA sequence: TGTGCCAGCAGCGTAGGACCAGGGAGCAATCAGCCCCAGCATTTT.

V and J are TRBV13 and TRBJ2-7; 9 nucleotides agree with TRBD1. V was clipped by 5 bases and J by 2 bases; unmatched bases: 13. Germline V gene lookup returns CDR1 PRHDT and CDR2 FYEKMQ (reference sequence). There are 17 residues in the CDR3. The CDR3 DNA reads TGTGCCAGCAGCCTAAACAGGGGGCTCACTAGCACCTACGAGCAGTACTTC. Translated: CASSLNRGLTSTYEQYF.

The gene calls are TRBV29-1 and TRBJ2-7, with 7 bases matching TRBD2. CDR3 length: 12 amino acids. The germline CDR1 and CDR2 sequences are SQVTM and ANQGSEA. V lost 1 base and J lost 5; bases outside the gene matches: 2. The CDR3 DNA sequence: TGCAGCGTTGAAGTCGGACTAGACGAGCAGTACTTC. Translating it yields CSVEVGLDEQYF.

This chain connects TRBV7-6 to TRBJ2-7, with D perhaps assigned TRBD1 or TRBD2 (5 bases each). The CDR3 spans 15 residues. The germline V gene encodes CDR1 SGHVS and CDR2 FNYEAQ. Trimming cost V 5 bases and J 0 bases, with 14 bases left between them. The CDR3 DNA reads as TGTGCCAGCAGCCCCACGGGACCCAGCTCCTACGAGCAGTACTTC. As protein: CASSPTGPSSYEQYF. The whole variable domain, remainder taken from reference TRBV7-6 and TRBJ2-7, is GAGVSQSPRYKVTKRGQDVALRCDPISGHVSLYWYRQALGQGPEFLTYFNYEAQQDKSGLPNDRFSAERPEGSISTLTIQRTEQRDSAMYRCASSPTGPSSYEQYFGPGTRLTVT.

The chain employs TRBV9 and TRBJ2-5; TRBD1 aligns across 8 bases. CDR1 and CDR2 from the germline V gene are SGDLS and YYNGEE. The CDR3 totals 14 residues. J gave up 2 bases and V 4 bases, and 4 bases lay outside the gene matches. The CDR3 spells CASSPRDRQETQYF. CDR3 DNA sequence: TGTGCCAGCAGCCCCCGGGACAGGCAAGAGACCCAGTACTTC.

CDR3 DNA: TGTGCCACCAGCAGAGATCGGGCAGGCAGACTAGGGGCCACCATATATTTT. Its protein product is CATSRDRAGRLGATIYF. This sequence joins TRBV15 and TRBJ1-3, with a weak D call TRBD1 (5 bases). The germline gives CDR1 LNHNV, CDR2 YYDKDF (reference sequence). The germline V and J ends were trimmed by 0 bases and 9 bases, with 21 bases remaining between them. The length of the CDR3 is 17 residues.

This clone was counted once. The same CDR3 is also encoded by other DNA sequences in this sample. The rearrangement uses TRBV27 and TRBJ1-2; a possible D gene is TRBD1 (5 bases). CDR1 and CDR2 (germline): MNHEY, SMNVEV (reference sequence). V gave up 5 bases and J gave up 3 bases, with 10 bases separating them. This CDR3 is 13 amino acids long. Here the CDR3 reads CASSPGTDYGYTF. The CDR3 DNA sequence: TGTGCCAGCAGTCCCGGGACGGACTATGGCTACACCTTC.

This clone was seen only a few times. The J gene is TRBJ1-5, the V gene TRBV11-2, with TRBD1 matching over 9 bases. Germline CDR1 reads SGHAT; CDR2 reads FQNNGV. This CDR3 has 15 residues. The V gene end was trimmed by 0 bases and the J gene end by 3 bases; junction bases not matched to a gene: 0. CDR3 DNA sequence: TGTGCCAGCAGCTTAGAACAGGGGGCCAATCAGCCCCAGCATTTT. Its translation: CASSLEQGANQPQHF.

This clone has more than one count but fewer than ten. This sequence joins TRBV27 and TRBJ2-7; 10 bases map to TRBD2. The CDR3 covers 15 residues. The V and J ends lost 5 bases and 5 bases, in that order; junction bases with no gene match: 9. Germline lookup yields CDR1 MNHEY and CDR2 SMNVEV (reference sequence). The CDR3 DNA reads TGTGCCAGCAGTCCCCGAGCGGGAGGGCCCAACGAGCAGTACTTC. Its protein product is CASSPRAGGPNEQYF.

Of note for this clone: A much larger clone differs by one base, so this may be a read error. The V and J genes are TRBV11-2 and TRBJ2-7; D ambiguous. The length of the CDR3 is 11 residues. V lost 0 bases to trimming and J lost 5 bases, with 2 bases between them. Germline V CDR1 and CDR2: SGHAT, FQNNGV. The CDR3 bases are TGTGCCAGCAGCTTAGACCACGAGCAGTACTTC. As protein: CASSLDHEQYF.

V is TRBV28 and J is TRBJ1-2; 10 bases are shared with TRBD1. CDR3 length equals 17 residues. V lost 5 bases and J lost 3; bases outside the gene matches: 12. Per germline, CDR1 MDHEN and CDR2 SYDVKM. The CDR3 loop is CASSPIMGQGNDYGYTF. The CDR3 DNA sequence: TGTGCCAGCAGTCCCATCATGGGACAGGGGAATGACTATGGCTACACCTTC.

The rearrangement joins TRBV10-3 to TRBJ2-7; D possibly corresponds to TRBD1 (6 bases). V lost 6 bases and J lost 7, with 16 bases in between. The CDR3 sequence is 13 residues long. Germline CDR1 ENHRY, CDR2 SYGVKD. The CDR3 nucleotides are TGTGCCATCAGGGGGACAACAGGTGGGGAGCAGTACTTC. Translated: CAIRGTTGGEQYF.